The present TCR beta chain was sequenced within a study of tumor-infiltrating lymphocytes in primary liver carcinoma. Study-wide results and limits: Researchers report that only about 7.5-25% of top clones turned up in all five tumor regions. Significantly larger top-250-clone fractions were found in tumors than in blood (p = 0.039). Tumor-adjacent and tumor-blood pairs shared a smaller degree of overlap than tumor region pairs.

The CDR3 extends over 12 amino acids. Germline values: CDR1 SGHNT, CDR2 YENEEA. Researchers generated TCR beta cDNA from about 450 ng of total RNA, relying on a constant-region primer. Each TCR beta library was derived from three nested multiplex PCR rounds that employed slightly modified ARM-PCR. A C-beta reverse primer and TRBV1-TRBV30 forward primers served in each of the first two PCR rounds, at 10 cycles apiece. TCRdb processed the multiplex PCR reads anew with MiXCR; each CDR3 protein has one entry. Of 90,000 to 100,000 distinct CDR3 sequences listed, almost 70% are singletons. Notes on this clonotype: What it recognizes is unknown. Germline and junction disagree at one end, which may indicate a read error.

The approximately 20-31 mg bulk tissue piece was not sorted before simultaneous RNA and DNA extraction. The cohort consisted of patients whose primary liver carcinoma was surgically resected. Sequencing used liver tumor tissue from sampling region 5. Specified subset: tumor region T5, tumor centre. The chain uses TRBV11-3 and TRBJ2-7; D is uncertain. The TCR comes from a woman aged 60-75 years with primary liver carcinoma and hepatitis B virus infection. The CDR3 DNA is TGTCCCAGCAGCTCAAGGCCATACTGGCAGTACTTC. Its translation is CPSSSRPYWQYF.